The clone carrying this T cell receptor (beta chain) was counted ten times or more. Its antigen remains unidentified. The data were taken from a study of regulatory T cells in long-lasting Graves disease. Broader study findings: New patients shared fewer public clonotypes (approximately 970) than persistent patients did (more than 2,500). Persistent disease samples used TRBV28, TRBJ1-2 and TRBJ2-5 preferentially.

Through Arm-PCR of CDR3 regions and iRepertoire HTBI primers, TCR beta libraries were built. TCRdb recomputed calls from the multiplex PCR reads with MiXCR, one row per CDR3 protein. Here the sample spans 300,000 or so distinct CDR3 sequences, roughly 21% being singletons. Germline CDR1 SGHAT, CDR2 FQNNGV. The ends were cut back, 3 bases at V and 2 bases at J, with 1 base in the middle. The CDR3 runs to 11 residues. Time point of the sample: persistent/refractory GD, antithyroid drugs over 5 years with positive TRAb. RNA from PBMCs was the source of the TCR library. The starting material was peripheral blood mononuclear cells (PBMCs), obtained when the disease was refractory, from a patient treated with antithyroid drugs. The chain carries TRBV11-2 and TRBJ2-5, with D hard to call. This TCR was recovered from a female donor with Graves disease. The DNA for the CDR3 is TGTGCCAGCAGCTTGCAAGAGACCCAGTACTTC. This sequence encodes CASSLQETQYF.